This T cell receptor beta chain was identified in a study of beta chain features in type 1 diabetes. Using CD45RO/CCR7/CD25/CD127/CD95/CD27, CD4+ naive, central memory, regulatory and stem cell-like memory cells were sorted. Expressed TCRB transcripts got sequenced, as all isolated RNA was reverse transcribed. Libraries were prepared by immunoSEQ multiplex PCR; TCRdb keeps only in-frame clonotypes and omits some of them. The data contain 200,000 to 250,000 clones, over 9.5% of them singletons. This CDR3 contains 13 residues. Germline-derived CDR1 and CDR2 are MNHNS and SASEGT. With 6 bases removed from V and 7 bases from J, the gap between germline ends came to 15 bases.

The chain joins TRBV6-1 to TRBJ1-2; a weak D match, TRBD1 (6 bases). The material sequenced was naive CD4+ T cells from blood. The sequence was collected from a woman aged 18-30 years in good health. As DNA, the CDR3 is TGTGCCAGCAGATCTTCAGGGGCGGGTGGCTACACCTTC. Translated, it gives CASRSSGAGGYTF.